These 27 T cell receptor beta chains came from one sample sequenced in a study of a mutant IDH1 vaccine in newly diagnosed glioma. The time point is: week 5, during vaccination. Topical imiquimod was applied with each vaccine dose, which held 300 ug of mutant IDH1 20-mer peptide. TCRdb keeps only in-frame clones here, not all; method: immunoSEQ multiplex PCR. Of roughly 62,000 clones in the sample, roughly 80% were seen once. These receptors lack a known antigen. The material sequenced was PBMCs, taken from a glioma patient whose treatment included an IDH1 peptide vaccine. Receptors originate from a woman aged 45-65 years with glioma.

The chain is built from TRBV5-1 and TRBJ1-4; no definite D call. The CDR3 contains 15 residues. The V end lost 1 base, the J end lost 4 bases, and 11 bases lay between the germline ends. CDR1 and CDR2 (germline): SGHRS, YFSETQ. This chain's CDR3 is CASSLSTANNEKLFF. In DNA, the CDR3 is TGCGCCAGCAGCTTGTCGACTGCTAATAATGAAAAACTGTTTTTT.

The rearrangement joins TRBV5-6 to TRBJ2-7, with 8 bases fitting TRBD1. Germline V gives CDR1 SGHDT, CDR2 YYEEEE. The length of the CDR3 is 16 residues. V lost 0 bases and J lost 3; bases outside the gene matches: 8. CDR3 residues: CASSLARFGQGYEQYF. Here the CDR3 DNA reads TGTGCCAGCAGCTTGGCCCGGTTCGGACAGGGCTACGAGCAGTACTTC. Based on the CDR3 plus reference TRBV5-6 and TRBJ2-7, the full variable domain is DAGVTQSPTHLIKTRGQQVTLRCSPKSGHDTVSWYQQALGQGPQFIFQYYEEEERQRGNFPDRFSGHQFPNYSSELNVNALLLGDSALYLCASSLARFGQGYEQYFGPGTRLTVT.

The V gene is TRBV6-4, the J gene TRBJ1-2, with TRBD1 identical over 7 bases. Trimming took 4 bases from V and 3 from J; bases not matched to a gene: 2. The CDR3 has 13 amino acids. Germline CDR1 MRHNA, CDR2 SNTAGT. CDR3 nucleotide sequence: TGTGCCAGCAGTGCCGACAGGGACTATGGCTACACCTTC. It codes for CASSADRDYGYTF.

V usage is TRBV5-1 and J usage is TRBJ1-4, with D tentatively TRBD1 (5 bases). Trimming shortened V by 2 bases and J by 8 bases, and 16 bases separated the two germline ends. The germline gives CDR1 SGHRS, CDR2 YFSETQ. The CDR3 length is 15 residues. The CDR3 sequence is CASSFLDGAGEKLFF. DNA for the CDR3: TGCGCCAGCAGCTTTTTGGATGGGGCAGGAGAAAAACTGTTTTTT.

The genes are TRBV18 and TRBJ2-3; D is uncertain. There are 16 residues in the CDR3. Trimming pared 1 base from V and 4 bases from J, leaving 15 bases between. Per the germline V gene, CDR1 is KGHSH and CDR2 is LQKENI. CDR3 DNA: TGTGCCAGCTCACCACGGCTAGTGCAAACGTCAGATACGCAGTATTTT. Residues: CASSPRLVQTSDTQYF.

This chain connects TRBV5-1 to TRBJ2-5; possibly TRBD1 or TRBD2 for D (5 bases each). V gave up 5 bases and J gave up 5 bases, with 16 bases separating them. Looked up from germline, CDR1 is SGHRS and CDR2 is YFSETQ. The CDR3 length is 14 residues. The CDR3 coding sequence is TGCGCCAGCAGGGCAGGGAGCCCGGAGGAGACCCAGTACTTC. Translation: CASRAGSPEETQYF.

This chain joins TRBV11-3 and TRBJ1-1, with D tentatively TRBD1 (6 bases). Germline V lookup: CDR1 SGHNT, CDR2 YENEEA. The ends were cut back, 5 bases at V and 4 bases at J, with 20 bases in the middle. The CDR3 is 16 residues long. CDR3 sequence: CASSQIGGQGGTEAFF. CDR3 sequence (DNA): TGTGCCAGCAGCCAGATCGGGGGGCAAGGGGGCACTGAAGCTTTCTTT.

The V gene is TRBV9, the J gene TRBJ2-5, with 16 positions matching TRBD2. The V gene's germline CDR1 is SGDLS and CDR2 YYNGEE. Losses at the gene ends were 3 bases for V and 5 bases for J; bases not matched to a gene: 7. This CDR3 is 17 amino acids long. CDR3 in amino acids: CASSAGTSGGAKETQYF. The DNA for the CDR3 is TGTGCCAGCAGCGCCGGGACTAGCGGGGGGGCCAAGGAGACCCAGTACTTC.

The genes are TRBV13 and TRBJ1-2; D is possibly TRBD1 (6 bases). Trimming removed 5 bases at V and 13 bases at J, with 14 bases between. The germline gives CDR1 PRHDT, CDR2 FYEKMQ (reference sequence). CDR3 size: 11 residues. The CDR3 spells CASSGTGLATF. The CDR3 region has the DNA TGTGCCAGCAGCGGAACAGGGCTAGCCACCTTC.

In this sample, this clone turned up a few times. The chain uses TRBV5-4 and TRBJ2-2; 7 bases line up with TRBD1. The CDR3 spans 14 residues. Unmatched junction bases numbered 9, after V lost 7 bases and J lost 6 bases. Germline loops: CDR1 SGHNT, CDR2 YYREEE (reference sequence). CDR3 region: CASLRGTESGELFF. DNA of the CDR3: TGTGCCAGCCTGAGGGGGACAGAGTCCGGGGAGCTGTTTTTT.

The J gene is TRBJ1-5, the V gene TRBV9, with no clear D. This CDR3 has 14 amino acids. Germline V gives CDR1 SGDLS, CDR2 YYNGEE. Trimming shortened V by 0 bases and J by 3 bases, and 7 bases separated the two germline ends. CDR3 loop: CASSVDEVNQPQHF. CDR3 DNA: TGTGCCAGCAGCGTAGACGAGGTCAATCAGCCCCAGCATTTT.

The V call is TRBV5-1, the J call TRBJ1-4; tentative D call: TRBD1 (6 bases). The ends were cut back, 4 bases at V and 2 bases at J, with 12 bases in the middle. The CDR3 loop spans 15 amino acids. Germline loops: CDR1 SGHRS, CDR2 YFSETQ. The CDR3 DNA follows: TGCGCCAGCAGCGCAGACACAGGGACTAATGAAAAACTGTTTTTT. It encodes CASSADTGTNEKLFF.

This clone was counted a few times. The chain combines TRBV2 with TRBJ1-3; tentatively, D is TRBD1 (6 bases). CDR1 is SNHLY and CDR2 is FYNNEI in the germline V gene. Trimming left V 6 bases short and J 4 bases short, with 13 bases between. The CDR3 spans 14 residues. The CDR3 sequence is CASRTQGEGNTIYF. The CDR3 nucleotides read TGTGCCAGCAGGACACAGGGTGAAGGAAACACCATATATTTT.

V and J are TRBV6-5 and TRBJ2-2; D uncertain. CDR1 and CDR2 (germline): MNHEY, SVGAGI. The CDR3 extends over 15 amino acids. The V end was cut by 5 bases, the J end by 5 bases, with 15 bases between. CDR3 bases: TGTGCCAGCAGTCACCGGGCCCTGGGTACCGGGGAGCTGTTTTTT. Translation gives CASSHRALGTGELFF.

V gene TRBV2 combines with J gene TRBJ1-2; 7 nucleotides match TRBD1. The CDR3 totals 14 residues. The germline V gene encodes CDR1 SNHLY and CDR2 FYNNEI. CDR3 in amino acids: CANFDVGGGNGYTF. DNA of the CDR3: TGTGCAAACTTCGATGTAGGGGGCGGGAATGGCTACACCTTC.

This clone was observed a few times. The J gene is TRBJ1-5, the V gene TRBV28; unclear D gene. V dropped 1 base and J dropped 10 bases, with 8 bases sitting between them. Germline loops: CDR1 MDHEN, CDR2 SYDVKM. This CDR3 spans 12 amino acids. The chain's CDR3 is CASSLLRAPQHF. The CDR3, as DNA: TGTGCCAGCAGTTTATTACGGGCACCCCAGCATTTT. Full variable domain (missing parts from reference TRBV28 and TRBJ1-5): DVKVTQSSRYLVKRTGEKVFLECVQDMDHENMFWYRQDPGLGLRLIYFSYDVKMKEKGDIPEGYSVSREKKERFSLILESASTNQTSMYLCASSLLRAPQHFGDGTRLSIL.

In DNA, the CDR3 is TGTGCCAGCAGCTTAGAAGGTATTCGAAGGGACACTGAAGCTTTCTTT. This translates into CASSLEGIRRDTEAFF. The chain links TRBV7-9 to TRBJ1-1; D unclear. This CDR3 is built from 16 residues. CDR1 and CDR2 (germline): SEHNR, FQNEAQ (reference sequence). The ends were cut back, 1 base at V and 3 bases at J, with 15 bases in the middle.

This chain uses TRBV14 with TRBJ1-6; a weak D match, TRBD1 (6 bases). The CDR3 sequence is 12 residues long. The germline gives CDR1 SGHDN, CDR2 FVKESK. V dropped 3 bases and J dropped 14 bases, with 11 bases sitting between them. The CDR3 loop reads CASSHGGAALHF. In nucleotides, the CDR3 is TGTGCCAGCAGCCACGGGGGGGCGGCCCTCCACTTT.

The chain has TRBV5-1 and TRBJ1-2, with no clear D. This CDR3 has 13 amino acids. The germline gives CDR1 SGHRS, CDR2 YFSETQ. The germline V and J ends were trimmed by 5 bases and 5 bases, with 13 bases remaining between them. DNA of the CDR3: TGCGCCAGCAGGACGGGGTTGGAGTATGGCTACACCTTC. It specifies CASRTGLEYGYTF. Full variable domain (remainder filled in from reference TRBV5-1 and TRBJ1-2): KAGVTQTPRYLIKTRGQQVTLSCSPISGHRSVSWYQQTPGQGLQFLFEYFSETQRNKGNFPGRFSGRQFSNSRSEMNVSTLELGDSALYLCASRTGLEYGYTFGSGTRLTVV.

V gene TRBV7-2 combines with J gene TRBJ1-2; a weak D match, TRBD1 (5 bases). CDR3 size: 15 residues. Per the germline V gene, CDR1 is SGHTA and CDR2 is FQGNSA. V was pared by 1 base and J by 6 bases, with 15 bases between. Here the CDR3 reads CASSLGHGTADGYTF. The CDR3 DNA is TGTGCCAGCAGCTTAGGCCACGGGACGGCAGATGGCTACACCTTC.

V gene TRBV9 combines with J gene TRBJ2-3, with 8 bases aligning to TRBD1. The CDR3 has 16 amino acids. CDR1 is SGDLS and CDR2 is YYNGEE in the germline V gene. J gave up 2 bases and V 0 bases, and 5 bases lay outside the gene matches. The CDR3 sequence: CASSVGARGHTDTQYF. The CDR3 DNA reads as TGTGCCAGCAGCGTAGGGGCCAGGGGGCACACAGATACGCAGTATTTT.

This clone was recorded only once. The chain couples TRBV28 to TRBJ2-5; tentative D call: TRBD2 (6 bases). This CDR3 has 15 residues. CDR1 and CDR2 (germline): MDHEN, SYDVKM. V dropped 5 bases and J dropped 5 bases, with 18 bases sitting between them. CDR3 bases: TGTGCCAGCAGTAACGCGGGGAGGTCAGTCGAGACCCAGTACTTC. Translation gives CASSNAGRSVETQYF. The full variable domain, in which reference TRBV28 and TRBJ2-5 provide the parts outside the CDR3, is DVKVTQSSRYLVKRTGEKVFLECVQDMDHENMFWYRQDPGLGLRLIYFSYDVKMKEKGDIPEGYSVSREKKERFSLILESASTNQTSMYLCASSNAGRSVETQYFGPGTRLLVL.

The V call is TRBV9, the J call TRBJ1-2; TRBD1 matches at 7 bases. In germline, CDR1 is SGDLS, CDR2 YYNGEE. This CDR3 has 15 amino acids. The trim removed 6 bases at V and 6 bases at J, leaving 14 bases unmatched. CDR3 protein: CASTRELTGEDGYTF. In DNA, the CDR3 is TGTGCCAGCACTCGGGAGCTAACAGGGGAGGATGGCTACACCTTC. The variable domain in full, with the rest retrieved from reference TRBV9 and TRBJ1-2, is DSGVTQTPKHLITATGQRVTLRCSPRSGDLSVYWYQQSLDQGLQFLIQYYNGEERAKGNILERFSAQQFPDLHSELNLSSLELGDSALYFCASTRELTGEDGYTFGSGTRLTVV.

The chain is built from TRBV7-8 and TRBJ1-6, with a tentative D call TRBD1 (5 bases). Between the trimmed V and J ends, which lost 1 base and 9 bases, there was a span of 10 bases. Germline V gene lookup returns CDR1 SGHVS and CDR2 FQNEAQ. The CDR3 is made up of 14 amino acids. In DNA, the CDR3 is TGTGCCAGCAGCTTAGACGACAGTCGTTCACCCCTCCACTTT. Encoded protein: CASSLDDSRSPLHF. Using reference TRBV7-8 and TRBJ1-6 for the parts outside the CDR3, the full variable domain is GAGVSQSPRYKVAKRGQDVALRCDPISGHVSLFWYQQALGQGPEFLTYFQNEAQLDKSGLPSDRFFAERPEGSVSTLKIQRTQQEDSAVYLCASSLDDSRSPLHFGNGTRLTVT.

V is TRBV6-1 and J is TRBJ1-5; D is unclear. This CDR3 has 15 amino acids. The V end was cut by 3 bases, the J end by 4 bases, with 13 bases between. In germline, CDR1 is MNHNS, CDR2 SASEGT. CDR3 protein: CASSDNRAENQPQHF. The CDR3 nucleotides are TGTGCCAGCAGTGACAACCGGGCCGAAAATCAGCCCCAGCATTTT.

The J gene is TRBJ1-1, the V gene TRBV5-6; D is undetermined. The CDR3 loop spans 12 amino acids. V lost 1 base and J 4 bases, leaving 5 bases between the germline ends. Looked up from germline, CDR1 is SGHDT and CDR2 is YYEEEE. CDR3 in amino acids: CASSLPRTEAFF. The CDR3 DNA reads as TGTGCCAGCAGCTTGCCGCGCACTGAAGCTTTCTTT.

The CDR3 region is CASSEFGTTYEQYF. The CDR3 bases are TGTGCCAGCAGTGAGTTTGGCACCACCTACGAGCAGTACTTC. The genes are TRBV2 and TRBJ2-7; D not resolved. Germline CDR1 reads SNHLY; CDR2 reads FYNNEI. Between the trimmed V and J ends, which lost 3 bases and 2 bases, there was a span of 11 bases. The CDR3 sequence is 14 residues long.